A single sample is the source of the 31 T cell receptor beta chains below, sequenced in a study of CDR3 diversity in severe acne. MiXCR, applied by TCRdb to the PCR reads, yields one record per CDR3 protein. The table has approximately 97,000 distinct CDR3 sequences, 45% to 60% seen once. Sequenced: blood. These receptors were obtained from a male donor with acne.

Details on this clonotype: A single base separates this from a much larger clone, so it may be a read error. The genes are TRBV10-3 and TRBJ1-5; TRBD1 agrees at 11 bases. The CDR3 is 16 amino acids. From germline, CDR1 is ENHRY and CDR2 SYGVKD. The V and J ends lost 4 bases and 7 bases, in that order; junction bases with no gene match: 9. The CDR3 sequence: CAISGRDRGVGQPQHF. CDR3 nucleotides: TGTGCCATCAGTGGTCGGGACAGGGGGGTGGGACAGCCCCAGCATTTT.

The chain recombines TRBV18 with TRBJ1-3; D perhaps matches TRBD1 (5 bases). The CDR3 has 17 residues. Germline lookup yields CDR1 KGHSH and CDR2 LQKENI. With 3 bases removed from V and 0 bases from J, the gap between germline ends came to 15 bases. CDR3 region: CASSPQASGSSGNTIYF. The CDR3 nucleotides are TGTGCCAGCTCACCCCAAGCGTCAGGGAGCTCTGGAAACACCATATATTTT.

This chain connects TRBV20-1 to TRBJ2-7; 8 nucleotides agree with TRBD2. Trimming took 6 bases from V and 3 from J; bases not matched to a gene: 13. The germline V gene encodes CDR1 DFQATT and CDR2 SNEGSKA (reference sequence). This CDR3 spans 15 amino acids. The CDR3 sequence is CSAEVAGIELYEQYF. CDR3 DNA: TGCAGTGCGGAAGTAGCGGGAATAGAGCTCTACGAGCAGTACTTC.

The chain has TRBV18 and TRBJ2-3; a weak D match, TRBD2 (5 bases). The CDR3 has 14 residues. The germline CDR1 and CDR2 sequences are KGHSH and LQKENI. V lost 8 bases, J lost 2 bases, and 14 bases lay in between. CDR3 sequence: CASANRENTDTQYF. CDR3 coding DNA: TGTGCCAGCGCCAATCGGGAAAACACAGATACGCAGTATTTT.

By its share, this clonotype is medium-sized. The rearrangement links TRBV7-6 to TRBJ2-7; 8 nucleotides match TRBD1. The V segment lost 5 bases and the J segment 3 bases; nucleotides outside the gene matches: 3. The CDR3 sequence is 13 residues long. Germline values: CDR1 SGHVS, CDR2 FNYEAQ. The CDR3 region is CASSQDRDYEQYF. The CDR3 region has the DNA TGTGCCAGCAGCCAGGACAGGGACTACGAGCAGTACTTC.

This chain connects TRBV14 to TRBJ1-1; D is ambiguous. Trimming removed 4 bases from V and 9 bases from J, with 15 bases in between. From germline, CDR1 is SGHDN and CDR2 FVKESK. CDR3 length equals 13 residues. The CDR3 region has the DNA TGTGCCAGCAGCCGGTCGGGGAATCCCCAAGCTTTCTTT. It codes for CASSRSGNPQAFF.

This clonotype is medium-sized by share. The V and J genes are TRBV20-1 and TRBJ2-1; D not certain. This CDR3 comprises 13 residues. Germline CDR1 and CDR2: DFQATT and SNEGSKA (reference sequence). Between the trimmed V and J ends, which lost 6 bases and 5 bases, there was a span of 14 bases. CDR3 sequence (DNA): TGCAGTGCACTAACGGGCGGCGACAATGAGCAGTTCTTC. It translates to CSALTGGDNEQFF.

V gene TRBV9 combines with J gene TRBJ2-7, with D perhaps being TRBD1 or TRBD2 (5 bases each). Trimming shortened V by 5 bases and J by 0 bases, and 12 bases separated the two germline ends. The length of the CDR3 is 14 residues. Germline V gene sequence: CDR1 SGDLS, CDR2 YYNGEE. CDR3 DNA sequence: TGTGCCAGCAGTAGGACACTAGACTCCTACGAGCAGTACTTC. This gives the protein CASSRTLDSYEQYF.

This clonotype was seen a few times. The chain carries TRBV7-6 and TRBJ1-6; D not resolved. V gave up 2 bases and J gave up 7 bases, with 12 bases separating them. Germline V gene data show CDR1 as SGHVS and CDR2 as FNYEAQ. The CDR3 runs 15 residues. The CDR3 loop reads CASSLLSEGNSPLHF. CDR3 coding DNA: TGTGCCAGCAGCTTACTATCAGAGGGCAATTCACCCCTCCACTTT.

The rearrangement joins TRBV7-9 to TRBJ2-5; D might be TRBD2 (6 bases). Germline V gives CDR1 SEHNR, CDR2 FQNEAQ (reference sequence). Trimming shortened V by 0 bases and J by 1 base, and 18 bases separated the two germline ends. The CDR3 consists of 18 residues. The CDR3 DNA sequence: TGTGCCAGCAGCTTAGCTGGGACTTCACAGGAGGGCCAAGAGACCCAGTACTTC. Its protein is CASSLAGTSQEGQETQYF.

This clonotype was counted a single time. A much larger clone differs by one base, so this may be a read error. V is TRBV5-1 and J is TRBJ2-5, with TRBD1 matching 8 bases. CDR1 is SGHRS, CDR2 YFSETQ, per germline. The CDR3 has 16 amino acids. CDR3 amino acids: CTSSSATQGAGETQYF. Here the CDR3 DNA reads TGCACCAGCAGCTCCGCAACCCAGGGGGCTGGAGAGACCCAGTACTTC.

This clonotype was seen many times. The chain has TRBV28 and TRBJ2-7; possibly TRBD1 for D (5 bases). The germline V and J ends were trimmed by 6 bases and 4 bases, with 13 bases remaining between them. Germline CDR1 and CDR2: MDHEN and SYDVKM. The CDR3 extends over 13 amino acids. CDR3: CASSPEYRYEQYF. The DNA of the CDR3 is TGTGCCAGCAGCCCCGAATACAGGTACGAGCAGTACTTC.

The chain couples TRBV25-1 to TRBJ2-2; D is ambiguous. The V and J ends lost 2 bases and 4 bases respectively, with 14 bases between them. Germline assignment: CDR1 MGHDK and CDR2 SYGVNS. This CDR3 is built from 16 residues. CDR3 in DNA: TGTGCCAGCAGTGAAGGTATCGGTGGATTCACCGGGGAGCTGTTTTTT. Its translation: CASSEGIGGFTGELFF.

In regard to this clonotype: A junction end diverges from the germline sequence, so it may reflect a read error. V usage is TRBV28 and J usage is TRBJ2-7, with 10 bases fitting TRBD2. Germline CDR1 reads MDHEN; CDR2 reads SYDVKM. The CDR3 runs to 13 residues. The CDR3 nucleotides read TGTGCCAGCAGTACCCCCACTTTAGCGGGAGGTTCCTTC. It specifies CASSTPTLAGGSF.

The rearrangement links TRBV25-1 to TRBJ2-5, with unresolved D. The CDR3 runs to 11 residues. Trimming left V 10 bases short and J 4 bases short, with 10 bases between. Germline CDR1 reads MGHDK; CDR2 reads SYGVNS. The CDR3 DNA is TGTGCCACCCTCTTCTCAGAGACCCAGTACTTC. Translation gives CATLFSETQYF.

This clonotype was detected ten times or more. The V gene is TRBV11-2, the J gene TRBJ1-6; D gene ambiguous. V was cut by 1 base and J by 6 bases, with 7 bases left in between. This CDR3 region has 14 residues. Per the germline V gene, CDR1 is SGHAT and CDR2 is FQNNGV. In DNA, the CDR3 is TGTGCCAGCAGCTTAGTCAGGCTTAATTCACCCCTCCACTTT. Its protein product is CASSLVRLNSPLHF.

Many counts were recorded for this clonotype. V and J are TRBV9 and TRBJ2-2, with a tentative D call TRBD2 (5 bases). CDR1 is SGDLS and CDR2 is YYNGEE in the germline V gene. The CDR3 has 13 residues. V was pared by 3 bases and J by 7 bases, with 10 bases between. The CDR3 here is CASSGGLGGELFF. The CDR3 coding sequence is TGTGCCAGCAGCGGAGGGCTAGGCGGGGAGCTGTTTTTT.

The CDR3 DNA reads as TGCAGCGTTGAAGGCGGCAGCCTCACTGAAGCTTTCTTT. Protein product: CSVEGGSLTEAFF. This chain joins TRBV29-1 and TRBJ1-1; D gene uncertain. The CDR3 has 13 residues. With 1 base removed from V and 4 bases from J, the gap between germline ends came to 10 bases. Germline values: CDR1 SQVTM, CDR2 ANQGSEA.

The V gene is TRBV6-5, the J gene TRBJ1-2; D is ambiguous. The germline V gene has CDR1 MNHEY and CDR2 SVGAGI. This CDR3 region has 15 residues. V was shortened by 5 bases and J by 7 bases, with 20 bases between the two germline ends. This CDR3 is CASSDGSYAMSGYTF. The CDR3 nucleotides are TGTGCCAGCAGTGACGGCAGCTACGCTATGAGTGGCTACACCTTC.

The J gene is TRBJ2-3, the V gene TRBV11-2; TRBD2 matches at 12 bases. The trim removed 7 bases at V and 11 bases at J, leaving 13 bases unmatched. There are 15 residues in the CDR3. Germline values: CDR1 SGHAT, CDR2 FQNNGV. CDR3 nucleotides: TGTGCCAGCACCTCAAGACTAGCGGGAGCCAACGAGCAGTATTTT. Translating gives CASTSRLAGANEQYF.

V is TRBV24-1 and J is TRBJ2-2; 11 bases align to TRBD2. Trimming removed 3 bases from V and 4 bases from J; junction bases left unmatched: 6. The CDR3 spans 17 residues. Per the germline V gene, CDR1 is KGHDR and CDR2 is SFDVKD. CDR3 residues: CATSDGPGTSGTGELFF. The CDR3 bases are TGTGCCACCAGTGATGGCCCCGGGACTAGCGGCACCGGGGAGCTGTTTTTT.

The chain carries TRBV11-2 and TRBJ1-2; D unresolved. The CDR3 contains 13 residues. CDR1 SGHAT and CDR2 FQNNGV come from the germline V gene. Trimming removed 2 bases from V and 8 bases from J, with 12 bases in between. As DNA, the CDR3 is TGTGCCAGCAGCTTAAAGGTCGGCGGGGGCTACACCTTC. It encodes CASSLKVGGGYTF.

J is TRBJ2-7 and V is TRBV12-3 or TRBV12-4; no clear D. This CDR3 is built from 14 residues. The V gene lost 4 bases and the J gene lost 0 bases, with 10 bases spanning the gap. Written as DNA, the CDR3 is TGTGCCAGCAGTTCCGCCTCACGCTCCTACGAGCAGTACTTC. The encoded protein is CASSSASRSYEQYF.

This sequence joins TRBV20-1 and TRBJ2-1; 13 bases fit TRBD2. The V and J ends lost 0 bases and 2 bases, in that order; junction bases with no gene match: 7. The CDR3 is 18 amino acids. Germline lookup yields CDR1 DFQATT and CDR2 SNEGSKA (reference sequence). The DNA of the CDR3 is TGCAGTGCTAGAGATGTAACTAGCGGGAGGGGAGCCTACAATGAGCAGTTCTTC. It codes for CSARDVTSGRGAYNEQFF.

The chain joins TRBV20-1 to TRBJ2-7; 11 nucleotides agree with TRBD2. Germline V CDR1 and CDR2: DFQATT, SNEGSKA (reference sequence). The CDR3 length is 13 residues. V lost 6 bases to trimming and J lost 5 bases; unmatched junction nucleotides: 6. CDR3 loop: CSARTSGSNEQYF. The CDR3 bases are TGCAGTGCCAGAACTAGCGGGAGTAACGAGCAGTACTTC.

This clonotype has a handful of counts. The genes are TRBV7-9 and TRBJ2-5; D gene unclear. CDR1 and CDR2 (germline): SEHNR, FQNEAQ (reference sequence). The CDR3 is 11 amino acids. The germline V and J ends were trimmed by 5 bases and 7 bases, with 8 bases remaining between them. The CDR3, as DNA: TGTGCCAGCAGCCTCCTCGGGACCCAGTACTTC. Protein sequence: CASSLLGTQYF. The full variable domain, its missing parts supplied by reference TRBV7-9 and TRBJ2-5, is DTGVSQNPRHKITKRGQNVTFRCDPISEHNRLYWYRQTLGQGPEFLTYFQNEAQLEKSRLLSDRFSAERPKGSFSTLEIQRTEQGDSAMYLCASSLLGTQYFGPGTRLLVL.

The chain has TRBV11-2 and TRBJ1-2; possibly TRBD1 for D (5 bases). CDR1 is SGHAT and CDR2 is FQNNGV in the germline V gene. The CDR3 is 14 residues long. Trimming pared 4 bases from V and 7 bases from J, leaving 16 bases between. The CDR3 is CASSSGGGPAGYTF. The DNA for the CDR3 is TGTGCCAGCAGCTCCGGGGGAGGACCAGCTGGCTACACCTTC.

In DNA, the CDR3 is TGTGCCAGCAGCTCGACGAGGGGCCATGGCTACACCTTC. This translates into CASSSTRGHGYTF. The chain recombines TRBV7-9 with TRBJ1-2; D is possibly TRBD1 (5 bases). This CDR3 has 13 amino acids. The ends were cut back, 4 bases at V and 6 bases at J, with 12 bases in the middle. The germline V gene has CDR1 SEHNR and CDR2 FQNEAQ (reference sequence).

Points on this clonotype: Relative to the germline gene, one junction end is altered; a read error may explain this. This sequence joins TRBV7-2 and TRBJ2-1; either TRBD1 or TRBD2 may supply D (5 bases each). The germline CDR1 and CDR2 sequences are SGHTA and FQGNSA. The CDR3 has 15 amino acids. CDR3 residues: CASSQDRRGDNEQFF. The DNA for the CDR3 is TGCGCCAGCAGCCAAGATCGGAGAGGGGACAATGAGCAGTTCTTC.

This clonotype occurred a few times. The V gene is TRBV5-1, the J gene TRBJ2-1; TRBD2 aligns across 9 bases. The germline V gene has CDR1 SGHRS and CDR2 YFSETQ. Trimming removed 0 bases from V and 10 bases from J; junction bases left unmatched: 14. The CDR3 runs to 17 residues. The CDR3 protein is CASSLETSGEVQGEQFF. CDR3 DNA sequence: TGCGCCAGCAGCTTGGAGACTAGCGGAGAGGTACAGGGGGAGCAGTTCTTC.

This clonotype occurred a few times. The V call is TRBV6-5, the J call TRBJ1-6; D ambiguous. The CDR3 has 14 amino acids. With 6 bases removed from V and 11 bases from J, the gap between germline ends came to 17 bases. Germline CDR1 and CDR2: MNHEY and SVGAGI. The CDR3 region is CASRPGRGYTPLHF. CDR3 nucleotides: TGTGCCAGCAGACCCGGACGGGGTTATACACCCCTCCACTTT.